Below are 12 T cell receptor beta chains sequenced from a single sample in a study of blood T cells in healthy people across ages. A J-beta primer mix and a sample-barcoded 5' primer were used in a second PCR of roughly 6 to 12 cycles. MiXCR, run by TCRdb on the 5' RACE reads, gives a single entry per CDR3 protein. The repertoire holds about 1 million distinct CDR3 sequences, with around 27% as singletons. This sample was shared with a second study, whose subject was T cells of mothers and their children.

The sample was blood. Every receptor here comes from a girl aged 2-10 years in good health.

V and J are TRBV15 and TRBJ1-4; D might be TRBD1 (6 bases). The CDR3 length is 12 residues. Looked up from germline, CDR1 is LNHNV and CDR2 is YYDKDF (reference sequence). V lost 8 bases to trimming and J lost 5 bases, with 9 bases between them. DNA for the CDR3: TGTGCCACCCGTAGGGGGAATGAAAAACTGTTTTTT. Its translation: CATRRGNEKLFF.

This clonotype turned up a few times. Relative to the germline gene, one junction end is altered; a read error may explain this. The gene calls are TRBV7-7 and TRBJ2-1, with unresolved D. The CDR3 has 15 residues. Germline CDR1 reads SSHAT; CDR2 reads FNYEAQ (reference sequence). CDR3 bases: TGTGCTAGCAGCGTTCTGAGGAGCTCCTACAATGAGCAGTTCTTC. Translation: CASSVLRSSYNEQFF.

This clonotype was counted between two and nine times. This chain joins TRBV2 and TRBJ1-1; D is ambiguous. Germline assignment: CDR1 SNHLY and CDR2 FYNNEI. V dropped 1 base and J dropped 2 bases, with 8 bases sitting between them. The CDR3 spans 14 residues. The CDR3 nucleotides read TGTGCCAGCAGTGAAGGTGCGAGAAACACTGAAGCTTTCTTT. Residues: CASSEGARNTEAFF.

CDR3 in DNA: TGTGCCAGCAGTCGCGGGACTAGCGGGAGCAATGAGCAGTTCTTC. Translating it yields CASSRGTSGSNEQFF. This chain links TRBV6-5 with TRBJ2-5, with 14 bases aligning to TRBD2. TRBJ2-1 matches the DNA end more closely, so the J call is doubtful. The CDR3 is 15 residues long. Looked up from germline, CDR1 is MNHEY and CDR2 is SVGAGI.

The chain links TRBV7-8 to TRBJ2-1; TRBD2 agrees at 7 bases. Trimming took 3 bases from V and 7 from J; bases not matched to a gene: 9. The CDR3 consists of 15 residues. Germline V gene lookup returns CDR1 SGHVS and CDR2 FQNEAQ. The CDR3 is CASSFPGGAGNEQFF. The CDR3 coding sequence is TGTGCCAGCAGCTTCCCGGGAGGAGCTGGGAATGAGCAGTTCTTC.

This clonotype was seen only a few times. The V and J genes are TRBV9 and TRBJ1-4; TRBD1 aligns across 7 bases. Germline assignment: CDR1 SGDLS and CDR2 YYNGEE. With V trimmed by 0 bases and J by 5 bases, 7 bases remained unmatched. This CDR3 is 16 amino acids long. CDR3 sequence reads: CASSVEGGESNEKLFF. Here the CDR3 DNA reads TGTGCCAGCAGCGTAGAAGGGGGCGAAAGCAATGAAAAACTGTTTTTT.

Only a few counts were recorded for this clonotype. The CDR3 DNA sequence: TGTGCCAGCAGTGAAGCGCTTGGTCAGGGAAGTGGCTACACCTTC. It codes for CASSEALGQGSGYTF. The V gene is TRBV2, the J gene TRBJ1-2, with a possible D match to TRBD1 (5 bases). Looked up from germline, CDR1 is SNHLY and CDR2 is FYNNEI. V was pared by 0 bases and J by 7 bases, with 15 bases between. The CDR3 extends over 15 amino acids.

This clonotype turned up a few times. The chain couples TRBV11-2 to TRBJ2-5, with 7 positions matching TRBD2. The V segment lost 8 bases and the J segment 5 bases; nucleotides outside the gene matches: 8. CDR3 size: 13 residues. Germline lookup yields CDR1 SGHAT and CDR2 FQNNGV. CDR3 region: CASLSGEAETQYF. Written as DNA, the CDR3 is TGTGCCAGCCTCAGCGGGGAAGCGGAGACCCAGTACTTC.

This chain uses TRBV7-2 with TRBJ2-5; 7 bases are shared with TRBD2. Judging by the DNA end, TRBJ2-1 fits better; the J call may be wrong. The CDR3 runs 15 residues. Germline assignment: CDR1 SGHTA and CDR2 FQGNSA. CDR3 DNA: TGTGCCAGCAGCTTAGTGAGCGGGGAGGGAACTGAGCAGTTCTTC. Amino acids: CASSLVSGEGTEQFF.

This clonotype has a handful of counts. The chain couples TRBV28 to TRBJ2-7; possibly TRBD2 for D (6 bases). The CDR3 has 14 amino acids. The germline gives CDR1 MDHEN, CDR2 SYDVKM. V dropped 4 bases and J dropped 2 bases, with 12 bases sitting between them. The CDR3 coding sequence is TGTGCCAGCAGTTCCCCTTTAGCGGCCTACGAGCAGTACTTC. It is translated as CASSSPLAAYEQYF.

The chain recombines TRBV6-1 with TRBJ2-5, with D unresolved. V lost 7 bases, J lost 5 bases, and 17 bases lay in between. Germline V gene lookup returns CDR1 MNHNS and CDR2 SASEGT. There are 14 residues in the CDR3. The CDR3: CASKRDDGRETQYF. In DNA form, the CDR3 reads TGTGCCAGCAAGCGTGATGACGGAAGGGAGACCCAGTACTTC.

The rearrangement uses TRBV29-1 and TRBJ2-5; 12 bases map to TRBD2. Per the germline V gene, CDR1 is SQVTM and CDR2 is ANQGSEA. The CDR3 runs 14 residues. V lost 7 bases and J lost 3; bases outside the gene matches: 6. The CDR3 DNA reads as TGCAGCGGTAAGGGACTAGCGGGCGAAGAGACCCAGTACTTC. It encodes CSGKGLAGEETQYF.